Listed below are T cell receptor beta chains from one sample, sequenced in a study of immune evolution from preneoplasia to lung adenocarcinoma. Assay: immunoSEQ multiplex PCR; the TCRdb copy retains only in-frame clones and omits some. The sample lists under 4,000 clones; around 80% were seen once. The sequencing sample was made of FFPE invasive lung adenocarcinoma tissue. These receptors originate from a person aged 70 to 85 with invasive lung adenocarcinoma. Both conserved end residues are part of each CDR3. D genes are given only for firm matches. Part of the rows lack a size; the others show once, few, many or a class for expanded clones.

V: TRBV13; J: TRBJ2-7; size: -; D: -; DNA: TGTGCCAGCAGCTTAAGAGACTTTTACGAGCAGTACTTC; CDR3: CASSLRDFYEQYF
V: TRBV30; J: TRBJ2-7; size: -; D: TRBD1; DNA: TGTGCCTGGAGCCCCGGGACAGGGACCTACGAGCAGTACTTC; CDR3: CAWSPGTGTYEQYF
V: TRBV15; J: TRBJ2-7; size: -; D: -; DNA: TGTGCCACCAGCAGAGAGGGGGCCAGTTCCTACGAGCAGTACTTC; CDR3: CATSREGASSYEQYF
V: TRBV4-1; J: TRBJ2-7; size: -; D: TRBD1; DNA: TGCGCCAGCAGCCAAGGGGCACAGGGGGCGCTTGACGAGCAGTACTTC; CDR3: CASSQGAQGALDEQYF
V: TRBV7-2; J: TRBJ2-3; size: -; D: -; DNA: TGTGCCAGCAGCTTAGTATTCGGCACAGATACGCAGTATTTT; CDR3: CASSLVFGTDTQYF
V: TRBV29-1; J: TRBJ2-2; size: -; D: -; DNA: TGCAGCGTTGACAGGGGGAACACCGGGGAGCTGTTTTTT; CDR3: CSVDRGNTGELFF
V: TRBV11-2; J: TRBJ2-3; size: few; D: TRBD2; DNA: TGTGCCAGCAGCCCTACTAGCGGGGCTAGCACAGATACGCAGTATTTT; CDR3: CASSPTSGASTDTQYF
V: TRBV19; J: TRBJ2-2; size: -; D: TRBD1; DNA: TGTGCCAGTAGCTCCTTCAGGGGGACCGGGGAGCTGTTTTTT; CDR3: CASSSFRGTGELFF
V: TRBV11-2; J: TRBJ1-1; size: once; D: -; DNA: TGTGCCAGCAGCTTAGGTGCGGGGGCAGCGGGGCACACTGAAGCTTTCTTT; CDR3: CASSLGAGAAGHTEAFF
V: TRBV11-2; J: TRBJ1-4; size: -; D: -; DNA: TGTGCCAGCAGCTCGGACGGGAATGAAAAACTGTTTTTT; CDR3: CASSSDGNEKLFF
V: TRBV2; J: TRBJ2-2; size: -; D: -; DNA: TGTGCCAGCGAGGGAGCCGGGGAGCTGTTTTTT; CDR3: CASEGAGELFF
V: TRBV11-3; J: TRBJ2-5; size: -; D: TRBD2; DNA: TGTGCCAGCAGCTCTCCCCTCGGGAGGGACTACCAAGAGACCCAGTACTTC; CDR3: CASSSPLGRDYQETQYF
V: TRBV18; J: TRBJ1-3; size: -; D: -; DNA: TGTGCCAGCTCACCAGTACTTGGAAACACCATATATTTT; CDR3: CASSPVLGNTIYF
V: TRBV10-1; J: TRBJ2-2; size: -; D: TRBD2; DNA: TGCGCCAGCATTACGAGGGGGGTTCTAGCGGGAGCCGGGGAGCTGTTTTTT; CDR3: CASITRGVLAGAGELFF
V: TRBV7-6; J: TRBJ2-1; size: -; D: -; DNA: TGTGCCAGCAGCTTAGGACCGGGTGAGCAGTTCTTC; CDR3: CASSLGPGEQFF
V: TRBV28; J: TRBJ2-3; size: few; D: TRBD2; DNA: TGTGCCAGCAGTTTCCTAGCGGGAGATACGCAGTATTTT; CDR3: CASSFLAGDTQYF
V: TRBV7-6; J: TRBJ2-3; size: -; D: -; DNA: TGTGCCAGCAGCTTAGGCGGAGGGGTAGATACGCAGTATTTT; CDR3: CASSLGGGVDTQYF
V: TRBV27; J: TRBJ1-4; size: -; D: TRBD1; DNA: TGTGCCAGCAGTTCCGGGACAGGGGGCAGCGGACTGTTTTTT; CDR3: CASSSGTGGSGLFF
V: TRBV29-1; J: TRBJ2-7; size: -; D: TRBD1; DNA: TGCAGCGTTGAAGAACGGGGACAGGGCATCTCCTACGAGCAGTACTTC; CDR3: CSVEERGQGISYEQYF
V: TRBV29-1; J: TRBJ2-1; size: -; D: -; DNA: TGCAGCGTTGAAAGGGCGCTCGGGGAGCAGTTCTTC; CDR3: CSVERALGEQFF
V: TRBV2; J: TRBJ2-4; size: -; D: TRBD1; DNA: TGTGCCAGCACCTGGGGTATACCGGGACAGGGGGCAGGAAACATTCAGTACTTC; CDR3: CASTWGIPGQGAGNIQYF
V: TRBV6-5; J: TRBJ2-7; size: -; D: -; DNA: TGTGCCAGCAGTTACGATCGGGGTCACGAGCAGTACTTC; CDR3: CASSYDRGHEQYF
V: TRBV6-6; J: TRBJ2-1; size: -; D: TRBD2; DNA: TGTGCCAGCAGTTACAGCGGGAGGGGTAAGAGTGAGCAGTTCTTC; CDR3: CASSYSGRGKSEQFF
V: TRBV6-5; J: TRBJ2-7; size: -; D: TRBD1; DNA: TGTGCCAGCAGTTTCAAGGGACAGGGAGTGCGGGAGCAGTACTTC; CDR3: CASSFKGQGVREQYF
V: TRBV19; J: TRBJ1-4; size: -; D: -; DNA: TGTGCCAGTAGTCTGCCGTGGGGTGATGAAAAACTGTTTTTT; CDR3: CASSLPWGDEKLFF
V: TRBV18; J: TRBJ1-1; size: -; D: TRBD1; DNA: TGTGCCAGCTCACCGGCAGGGGGCCTGAACACTGAAGCTTTCTTT; CDR3: CASSPAGGLNTEAFF
V: TRBV28; J: TRBJ2-1; size: -; D: TRBD2; DNA: TGTGCCAGCAGCCTGACTAGCGGGTTTTACAATGAGCAGTTCTTC; CDR3: CASSLTSGFYNEQFF
V: TRBV6-5; J: TRBJ1-5; size: once; D: -; DNA: TGTGCCAGCAGTTACTCGCTGTTTAATCAGCCCCAGCATTTT; CDR3: CASSYSLFNQPQHF
V: TRBV7-8; J: TRBJ2-1; size: -; D: TRBD2; DNA: TGTGCCAGCAGCCCCGAGCGGCTAGCGGGCAATGAGCAGTTCTTC; CDR3: CASSPERLAGNEQFF
V: TRBV5-4; J: TRBJ2-1; size: -; D: TRBD2; DNA: TGTGCCAGCAGCTTGACTAGCGGGTCCTACAATGAGCAGTTCTTC; CDR3: CASSLTSGSYNEQFF
V: TRBV18; J: TRBJ2-7; size: -; D: TRBD1; DNA: TGTGCCAGCTCGATTAAAGGACAGGGGGATGGAGAGCAGTACTTC; CDR3: CASSIKGQGDGEQYF
V: TRBV11-3; J: TRBJ2-7; size: -; D: -; DNA: TGTGCCAGCAGCCTGACTACGGTACGCGAGCAGTACTTC; CDR3: CASSLTTVREQYF
V: TRBV2; J: TRBJ2-6; size: -; D: TRBD1; DNA: TGTGCCAGCAGGCGAGCCGGGACAGGGTTCTCTGGGGCTAACGTCCTGACTTTC; CDR3: CASRRAGTGFSGANVLTF
V: TRBV4-1; J: TRBJ2-7; size: -; D: -; DNA: TGCGCCAGCAGCCAAAATCCGGGACATGACTACGAGCAGTACTTC; CDR3: CASSQNPGHDYEQYF
V: TRBV5-1; J: TRBJ2-7; size: -; D: TRBD1; DNA: TGCGCCAGCAGCTTGGGGGGGACAGGGGCCCTCGAGCAGTACTTC; CDR3: CASSLGGTGALEQYF
V: TRBV30; J: TRBJ2-3; size: large; D: -; DNA: TGTGCCTGGAGTAAGGGAACGGCTAGCACAGATACGCAGTATTTT; CDR3: CAWSKGTASTDTQYF
V: TRBV19; J: TRBJ2-2; size: -; D: TRBD2; DNA: TGTGCCAGTATTCCAGAAGCGGGAACGAACACCGGGGAGCTGTTTTTT; CDR3: CASIPEAGTNTGELFF
V: TRBV6-5; J: TRBJ1-2; size: -; D: TRBD1; DNA: TGTGCCAGCAGTGTCCCGGGACAGGGGGCAAGAGGCTACACCTTC; CDR3: CASSVPGQGARGYTF
V: TRBV10-2; J: TRBJ2-7; size: -; D: -; DNA: TGCGCCAGCAGTGAGAGGGATCCCACCTACGAGCAGTACTTC; CDR3: CASSERDPTYEQYF
V: TRBV2; J: TRBJ1-5; size: -; D: -; DNA: TGTGCCAGCAGTGAGCAGGGTAGAGGGCAGCCCCAGCATTTT; CDR3: CASSEQGRGQPQHF
V: TRBV6-5; J: TRBJ2-7; size: -; D: -; DNA: TGTGCCAGCAGTTACTCGACGGGGCTCTCCTACGAGCAGTACTTC; CDR3: CASSYSTGLSYEQYF
V: TRBV29-1; J: TRBJ1-4; size: few; D: -; DNA: TGCAGCCTCCGGGGACGGCCCAGGGATGAAAAACTGTTTTTT; CDR3: CSLRGRPRDEKLFF
V: TRBV28; J: TRBJ2-1; size: -; D: TRBD2; DNA: TGTGCCAGCAGCGTGGGTCTAGCGGGAGGGTTCTATGAGCAGTTCTTC; CDR3: CASSVGLAGGFYEQFF
V: TRBV7-3; J: TRBJ2-3; size: -; D: -; DNA: TGTGCCAGCAGCTTAATAAGGGGGGATACGCAGTATTTT; CDR3: CASSLIRGDTQYF
V: TRBV1; J: TRBJ2-2; size: -; D: -; DNA: TGCACCAGCAGCCAGTGTTACAGGACTCGGGGGTCCACCGGGGAGCTGTTTTTT; CDR3: CTSSQCYRTRGSTGELFF
V: TRBV30; J: TRBJ2-3; size: once; D: -; DNA: TGTGCCTGGAGTCCCAGGAGATCCAAGAGGGATACGCAGTATTTT; CDR3: CAWSPRRSKRDTQYF
V: TRBV7-2; J: TRBJ2-7; size: once; D: -; DNA: TGTGCCAGCAGCCTTCTCTACGAGCAGTACTTC; CDR3: CASSLLYEQYF
V: TRBV7-9; J: TRBJ2-7; size: -; D: -; DNA: TGTGCCAGCAGCTTAACTCCAGGGGTCGTATCCTACGAGCAGTACTTC; CDR3: CASSLTPGVVSYEQYF
V: TRBV4-2; J: TRBJ1-1; size: once; D: -; DNA: TGTGCCAGCAGCCAACCTGGGGGACGGTTGGACACTGAAGCTTTCTTT; CDR3: CASSQPGGRLDTEAFF
V: TRBV18; J: TRBJ2-7; size: -; D: -; DNA: TGTGCCAGCTCACCGAGTCCAATCTCCTACGAGCAGTACTTC; CDR3: CASSPSPISYEQYF